These 19 T cell receptor beta chains share one sample of origin, sequenced in a study of cytomegalovirus exposure and HLA in healthy donors. The assay was immunoSEQ multiplex PCR, and TCRdb's table has in-frame clones only and misses some. The data show around 99,000 clones, 88% seen once. Sample: PBMCs. These receptors were collected from a woman under 30 in good health and CMV-seronegative.

The CDR3 bases are TGCAGTGCTGTCCGGGCAGATACGCAGTATTTT. This encodes CSAVRADTQYF. The chain employs TRBV20-1 and TRBJ2-3; D gene unclear. Trimming stripped 5 bases from V and 4 bases from J, with 7 bases between. This CDR3 has 11 residues. The V gene's germline CDR1 is DFQATT and CDR2 SNEGSKA (reference sequence).

This clone was found a few times. This chain connects TRBV27 to TRBJ2-7; 7 nucleotides align to TRBD2. Germline assignment: CDR1 MNHEY and CDR2 SMNVEV (reference sequence). After removal of 7 bases from V and 2 bases from J, the junction contained 5 bases not matched to a gene. This CDR3 has 13 amino acids. CDR3 sequence reads: CASIGGRPYEQYF. The CDR3 DNA follows: TGTGCCAGCATAGGCGGGAGACCCTACGAGCAGTACTTC.

This clone was counted a single time. V gene TRBV28 combines with J gene TRBJ1-2; D remains ambiguous. This CDR3 contains 12 residues. Trimming stripped 8 bases from V and 2 bases from J, with 9 bases between. Per germline, CDR1 MDHEN and CDR2 SYDVKM. The CDR3 sequence is CASLGGNYGYTF. In DNA, the CDR3 is TGTGCCAGCCTTGGCGGCAACTATGGCTACACCTTC.

This clone is a singleton in its sample. V and J are TRBV6-6 and TRBJ1-2; D is possibly TRBD1 (5 bases). This CDR3 spans 13 amino acids. V lost 7 bases and J 8 bases, leaving 17 bases between the germline ends. Looked up from germline, CDR1 is MNHNY and CDR2 is SVGAGI (reference sequence). The CDR3: CASINTGGGGYTF. DNA for the CDR3: TGTGCCAGCATTAATACGGGGGGTGGCGGCTACACCTTC.

The gene calls are TRBV13 and TRBJ2-1; 11 bases map to TRBD2. The germline V gene has CDR1 PRHDT and CDR2 FYEKMQ (reference sequence). The CDR3 has 15 residues. Losses at the gene ends were 2 bases for V and 6 bases for J; bases not matched to a gene: 3. As DNA, the CDR3 is TGTGCCAGCAGCTTATTTAGCGGGAGGGCCAATGAGCAGTTCTTC. It yields the protein CASSLFSGRANEQFF.

The chain joins TRBV19 to TRBJ2-1; 10 bases are a match to TRBD2. Looked up from germline, CDR1 is LNHDA and CDR2 is SQIVND (reference sequence). V lost 0 bases to trimming and J lost 4 bases; unmatched junction nucleotides: 15. CDR3 length: 20 amino acids. The CDR3 loop reads CASSIDPLTGLAGEYNEQFF. CDR3 nucleotides: TGTGCCAGTAGTATAGATCCTCTAACTGGGCTAGCGGGAGAATACAATGAGCAGTTCTTC.

This clone was detected only a few times. The chain links TRBV21-1 to TRBJ2-1; the D segment call TRBD1 is taken from the table without a DNA check. TRBV21-1 is a listed pseudogene. The length of the CDR3 is 13 residues. CDR3 region: CARRQGRYNEQFF. CDR3 DNA sequence: TGTGCCCGACGGCAGGGGCGCTACAATGAGCAGTTCTTC.

CDR3 residues: CASSFIRSRECTYGYTF. CDR3 in DNA: TGTGCCAGCAGTTTTATCCGCAGTAGGGAGTGTACGTATGGCTACACCTTC. The rearrangement joins TRBV27 to TRBJ1-2; unclear D gene. The V and J ends lost 3 bases and 5 bases respectively, with 22 bases between them. This CDR3 is built from 17 residues. Germline CDR1 is MNHEY and CDR2 is SMNVEV (reference sequence).

This chain connects TRBV28 to TRBJ1-1, with 8 bases identical to TRBD1. The junction had 9 bases not matched to a gene; V was cut back by 3 bases and J by 12 bases. The CDR3 is 13 residues long. CDR1 and CDR2 (germline): MDHEN, SYDVKM. The CDR3 DNA sequence: TGTGCCAGCAGTTTTGGGGACAGGAGTCAAACTTTCTTT. Amino acid sequence: CASSFGDRSQTFF.

This clone occurred a few times. The chain combines TRBV7-3 with TRBJ1-2, with D possibly being TRBD1 (5 bases). Looked up from germline, CDR1 is SGHTA and CDR2 is FQGTGA. Trimming removed 6 bases from V and 2 bases from J, with 16 bases in between. The CDR3 consists of 15 residues. The DNA of the CDR3 is TGTGCCAGCAGGAAATCAGGGAACGGGAACTATGGCTACACCTTC. It specifies CASRKSGNGNYGYTF.

The J gene is TRBJ2-3, the V gene TRBV6-5; D possibly corresponds to TRBD2 (5 bases). The CDR3 consists of 14 residues. Trimming removed 2 bases from V and 6 bases from J, with 12 bases in between. In germline, CDR1 is MNHEY, CDR2 SVGAGI. The CDR3 DNA is TGTGCCAGCAGTTACCCTGGGAGTTTCGATACGCAGTATTTT. This sequence encodes CASSYPGSFDTQYF.

V usage is TRBV6-4 and J usage is TRBJ2-3, with 10 nucleotides matching TRBD1. V dropped 5 bases and J dropped 4; count of bases not matched to a gene: 6. The CDR3 consists of 15 residues. In germline, CDR1 is MRHNA, CDR2 SNTAGT. CDR3 residues: CASSRQGAEADTQYF. CDR3 DNA: TGTGCCAGCAGTCGACAGGGGGCTGAGGCAGATACGCAGTATTTT.

This chain joins TRBV5-4 and TRBJ1-2; D not certain. Germline loops: CDR1 SGHNT, CDR2 YYREEE (reference sequence). V lost 3 bases to trimming and J lost 4 bases, with 13 bases between them. The CDR3 is 14 residues long. The CDR3 sequence is CASSSSGLIYGYTF. The CDR3 nucleotides are TGTGCCAGCAGCTCCTCCGGGTTGATCTATGGCTACACCTTC.

This chain links TRBV5-1 with TRBJ1-1, with D hard to call. The V end was cut by 1 base, the J end by 1 base, with 8 bases between. Looked up from germline, CDR1 is SGHRS and CDR2 is YFSETQ. The CDR3 is 14 residues long. Written as DNA, the CDR3 is TGCGCCAGCAGCTTGTGGGCATCGAACACTGAAGCTTTCTTT. Protein sequence: CASSLWASNTEAFF.

This chain joins TRBV7-3 and TRBJ2-5; 8 nucleotides align to TRBD2. The CDR3 sequence is 14 residues long. Germline V CDR1 and CDR2: SGHTA, FQGTGA. V dropped 5 bases and J dropped 5; count of bases not matched to a gene: 7. CDR3 coding DNA: TGTGCCAGCAGCCCGGGACTAGGGGGGGAGACCCAGTACTTC. It is translated as CASSPGLGGETQYF.

The chain uses TRBV7-9 and TRBJ1-3; D is possibly TRBD1 (5 bases). Germline CDR1 is SEHNR and CDR2 is FQNEAQ (reference sequence). The CDR3 contains 16 residues. Trimming cost V 6 bases and J 1 base, with 16 bases left between them. CDR3 amino acids: CASRRSTARSGNTIYF. CDR3 in DNA: TGTGCCAGCAGAAGATCGACAGCTCGATCTGGAAACACCATATATTTT.

The chain has TRBV7-9 and TRBJ2-3, with D possibly being TRBD2 (7 bases). The CDR3 runs to 15 residues. V was trimmed by 4 bases and J by 7 bases, leaving 18 bases between them. Germline CDR1 reads SEHNR; CDR2 reads FQNEAQ (reference sequence). In nucleotides, the CDR3 is TGTGCCAGCAGCTCCCCCGGGGAGGGGGGGTATACGCAGTATTTT. This encodes CASSSPGEGGYTQYF.

The genes are TRBV19 and TRBJ2-4; weak D call: TRBD2 (6 bases). Trimming left V 6 bases short and J 10 bases short, with 19 bases between. Germline loops: CDR1 LNHDA, CDR2 SQIVND (reference sequence). The CDR3 totals 14 residues. The CDR3 region is CASRRVFGGGIQYF. CDR3 nucleotide sequence: TGTGCCAGTAGAAGGGTATTTGGAGGAGGGATTCAGTACTTC.

This chain links TRBV28 with TRBJ1-2; D might be TRBD1 (6 bases). Looked up from germline, CDR1 is MDHEN and CDR2 is SYDVKM. The CDR3 extends over 13 amino acids. Trimming took off 2 bases at V and 3 bases at J, with 7 bases between the two ends. CDR3 bases: TGTGCCAGCAGTTTAGGGGGCTACTATGGCTACACCTTC. As protein: CASSLGGYYGYTF.